One and the same sample provided the 17 T cell receptor beta chains below, sequenced in a study of shared clonotypes between healthy human individuals. Naive CD8 populations comprised CD45RO-negative cells positively selected for CCR7, excluding terminally differentiated effector memory CD45RA+ cells. TCRdb's copy holds only in-frame clones and misses some; the assay was immunoSEQ multiplex PCR. The sample holds over 750,000 clones, 96% seen once. Specimen: naive CD8+ T cells sorted from blood. Receptor source: a man under 40 in good health.

This clone occurred a few times. The chain has TRBV27 and TRBJ2-7, with 7 nucleotides matching TRBD2. CDR1 MNHEY and CDR2 SMNVEV come from the germline V gene (reference sequence). The CDR3 sequence is 17 residues long. Trimming removed 5 bases from V and 3 bases from J; junction bases left unmatched: 16. The CDR3 protein is CASSPRSGGQLSYEQYF. The DNA for the CDR3 is TGTGCCAGCAGTCCGAGGTCGGGGGGTCAGTTGAGCTACGAGCAGTACTTC.

The chain is built from TRBV25-1 and TRBJ2-2; a weak D match, TRBD2 (5 bases). Germline assignment: CDR1 MGHDK and CDR2 SYGVNS. V was shortened by 6 bases and J by 6 bases, with 8 bases between the two germline ends. The CDR3 runs to 12 residues. For the CDR3, the DNA is TGTGCCAGCAGCCGGGATCCCGGGGAGCTGTTTTTT. Its protein product is CASSRDPGELFF.

This sequence joins TRBV11-2 and TRBJ2-1, with D unresolved. Trimming stripped 6 bases from V and 6 bases from J, with 15 bases between. The CDR3 consists of 14 residues. Germline-derived CDR1 and CDR2 are SGHAT and FQNNGV. CDR3 residues: CASRTLVPPNEQFF. CDR3 sequence (DNA): TGTGCCAGCAGGACGCTGGTCCCCCCCAATGAGCAGTTCTTC.

The chain links TRBV29-1 to TRBJ2-7; the D gene is possibly TRBD1 (5 bases). CDR1 SQVTM and CDR2 ANQGSEA come from the germline V gene. This CDR3 region has 14 residues. Trimming took 1 base from V and 1 from J, leaving 11 bases between them. This CDR3 is CSVEGVAGSYEQYF. For the CDR3, the DNA is TGCAGCGTTGAAGGGGTGGCAGGGTCCTACGAGCAGTACTTC.

V gene TRBV25-1 combines with J gene TRBJ2-2; a possible D gene is TRBD2 (6 bases). Trimming cost V 5 bases and J 8 bases, with 9 bases left between them. The V gene's germline CDR1 is MGHDK and CDR2 SYGVNS. The CDR3 sequence is 12 residues long. CDR3 DNA sequence: TGTGCCAGCAGTCCCGGGAGTGGGGAGCTGTTTTTT. It encodes CASSPGSGELFF.

In DNA, the CDR3 is TGTGCCTGGAGTGACGAAGGACCCTATGGCTACACCTTC. Translating gives CAWSDEGPYGYTF. This chain uses TRBV30 with TRBJ1-2; D remains ambiguous. The CDR3 consists of 13 residues. Trimming removed 1 base at V and 4 bases at J, with 10 bases between. Germline V CDR1 and CDR2: GTSNPN, SVGIG (reference sequence).

The chain has TRBV29-1 and TRBJ2-7, with TRBD2 matching 8 bases. Germline lookup yields CDR1 SQVTM and CDR2 ANQGSEA. The CDR3 has 13 amino acids. The trim removed 6 bases at V and 2 bases at J, leaving 6 bases unmatched. The chain's CDR3 is CSVTSGTAYEQYF. CDR3 DNA sequence: TGCAGCGTAACTAGCGGTACCGCCTACGAGCAGTACTTC.

The rearrangement joins TRBV6-1 to TRBJ1-1; a possible D gene is TRBD1 (5 bases). The CDR3 extends over 16 amino acids. Germline V gene lookup returns CDR1 MNHNS and CDR2 SASEGT. The V and J ends lost 1 base and 0 bases respectively, with 12 bases between them. CDR3: CASSEGWDLMNTEAFF. CDR3 sequence (DNA): TGTGCCAGCAGTGAAGGTTGGGACCTCATGAACACTGAAGCTTTCTTT.

This sequence joins TRBV29-1 and TRBJ2-5; TRBD1 agrees at 11 bases. CDR3 length equals 18 residues. Unmatched junction bases numbered 15, after V lost 1 base and J lost 5 bases. CDR1 and CDR2 from the germline V gene are SQVTM and ANQGSEA. CDR3 region: CSVEVWDPGQGAPETQYF. DNA for the CDR3: TGCAGCGTTGAAGTTTGGGACCCTGGACAGGGGGCGCCTGAGACCCAGTACTTC.

Of note for this clone: One end of the junction varies from germline; a read error may be responsible. The chain couples TRBV29-1 to TRBJ2-1, with 11 bases fitting TRBD2. From germline, CDR1 is SQVTM and CDR2 ANQGSEA. The CDR3 totals 16 residues. The CDR3 coding sequence is TGCAGCGTCGAAGGGGCTAGCGGGAGGTCCTACAATGAGCAGTTCTTC. Its translation is CSVEGASGRSYNEQFF.

This sequence joins TRBV19 and TRBJ2-3, with D maybe TRBD2 (6 bases). The CDR3 loop spans 13 amino acids. The germline V gene encodes CDR1 LNHDA and CDR2 SQIVND (reference sequence). The germline V and J ends were trimmed by 7 bases and 4 bases, with 12 bases remaining between them. CDR3 loop: CASMEGFSDTQYF. The CDR3 bases are TGTGCCAGTATGGAGGGGTTCTCAGATACGCAGTATTTT.

The chain combines TRBV27 with TRBJ1-1; no definite D call. The CDR3 has 11 residues. Germline lookup yields CDR1 MNHEY and CDR2 SMNVEV (reference sequence). V gave up 5 bases and J gave up 8 bases, with 9 bases separating them. The CDR3 spells CASSANREAFF. CDR3 DNA sequence: TGTGCCAGCAGTGCAAACAGAGAAGCTTTCTTT.

This clone has just a few counts. The rearrangement joins TRBV5-4 to TRBJ2-7; tentative D call: TRBD1 (7 bases). Germline V CDR1 and CDR2: SGHNT, YYREEE (reference sequence). CDR3 size: 16 residues. V shed 4 bases and J shed 3 bases, with 20 bases lying between them. CDR3 sequence (DNA): TGTGCCAGCAGCCCCATGGCAGGGGGAGGCGGCTACGAGCAGTACTTC. Translating it yields CASSPMAGGGGYEQYF.

This chain uses TRBV10-1 with TRBJ2-3; possibly TRBD1 or TRBD2 for D (5 bases each). Per germline, CDR1 WNHNN and CDR2 SYGVQD (reference sequence). The CDR3 has 17 amino acids. The V and J ends lost 2 bases and 2 bases respectively, with 17 bases between them. In DNA, the CDR3 is TGCGCCAGCAGTGAGACCCTGGGGGTCCGAGACACAGATACGCAGTATTTT. It yields the protein CASSETLGVRDTDTQYF.

This chain joins TRBV28 and TRBJ2-7; TRBD2 is a possible D gene (5 bases). This CDR3 region has 15 residues. Trimming removed 3 bases from V and 0 bases from J, with 12 bases in between. Germline V gene lookup returns CDR1 MDHEN and CDR2 SYDVKM. In DNA form, the CDR3 reads TGTGCCAGCAGTTTGATAACGGGGAGCTCCTACGAGCAGTACTTC. This codes for CASSLITGSSYEQYF.

V gene TRBV6-1 combines with J gene TRBJ2-7; D remains ambiguous. This CDR3 comprises 14 residues. Deletions cut 2 bases from V and 7 bases from J, with 15 bases between. Germline V gives CDR1 MNHNS, CDR2 SASEGT. The chain's CDR3 is CASSELVGPDEQYF. The CDR3 nucleotides are TGTGCCAGCAGTGAACTTGTAGGTCCGGATGAGCAGTACTTC.

The chain joins TRBV5-5 to TRBJ1-3, with D tentatively TRBD1 (6 bases). The CDR3 has 15 residues. The germline V and J ends were trimmed by 4 bases and 1 base, with 12 bases remaining between them. CDR1 is SGHKS and CDR2 is YYEKEE in the germline V gene (reference sequence). CDR3 in DNA: TGTGCCAGCAGCGGCGGCAGGGGATCTGGAAACACCATATATTTT. Translation gives CASSGGRGSGNTIYF.